This entry concerns a single T cell receptor beta chain. The sample is drawn from a study of blood T cell repertoires in COVID-19. Original handling: Cell counts per sample came from amplifying reference gene primers. Clones were sequenced by immunoSEQ multiplex PCR, and TCRdb holds only the in-frame ones, with some missing. V, J and clone size derive from that table, while D and trimming were established from the DNA sequence. The sample has more than 200,000 clones, around 80% seen once; the top ten hold about 7.4%. V lost 4 bases, J lost 0 bases, and 4 bases lay in between. CDR1 is WSHSY and CDR2 is SAAADI in the germline V gene. This CDR3 has 14 amino acids.

The material sequenced was peripheral blood. The chain is built from TRBV10-2 and TRBJ2-6; D call uncertain. The receptor was derived from a woman aged 45-59 years with acute or convalescent COVID-19. The CDR3 sequence: CASSAGSGANVLTF. The CDR3 DNA sequence: TGCGCCAGCAGTGCAGGCTCTGGGGCCAACGTCCTGACTTTC.